This entry lists 30 T cell receptor beta chains sequenced from one sample in a study of OX40 agonist ivuxolimab in advanced cancers. Here immunoSEQ multiplex PCR was the method, and the copy in TCRdb shows in-frame clones only, minus some. The sample shows approximately 77,000 clones, approximately 80% of them seen only once. The source material was CD4+ or CD8+ T cells sorted from blood, sampled in a trial of the OX40 agonist ivuxolimab. These receptors were taken from an adult with an advanced solid tumor such as melanoma, head and neck, liver or kidney cancer.

The rearrangement links TRBV18 to TRBJ1-2; the D gene is possibly TRBD1 (6 bases). Per germline, CDR1 KGHSH and CDR2 LQKENI. This CDR3 region has 15 residues. Trimming took off 3 bases at V and 8 bases at J, with 19 bases between the two ends. For the CDR3, the DNA is TGTGCCAGCTCACCTTACAGGGACCCAAAAGGAGGCTACACCTTC. Translated: CASSPYRDPKGGYTF.

The chain is built from TRBV5-8 and TRBJ1-5; 10 bases are a match to TRBD1. The junction had 11 bases not matched to a gene; V was cut back by 7 bases and J by 1 base. The length of the CDR3 is 17 residues. Germline V gives CDR1 SGHTS, CDR2 YDEGEE. CDR3 sequence: CASGSGTGAPSNQPQHF. The CDR3 DNA is TGTGCCAGCGGATCCGGGACAGGGGCCCCCAGCAATCAGCCCCAGCATTTT.

This clone was recorded once. This chain links TRBV4-3 with TRBJ2-3; 9 bases agree with TRBD2. Germline trimming cut 1 base from V and 2 bases from J; bases unmatched to any gene: 1. Germline V gene lookup returns CDR1 LGHNA and CDR2 YSLEER. The CDR3 is made up of 15 amino acids. CDR3 amino acids: CASSQGGGATDTQYF. CDR3 DNA sequence: TGCGCCAGCAGCCAAGGCGGGGGGGCCACAGATACGCAGTATTTT.

The rearrangement joins TRBV14 to TRBJ2-7; no clear D. The CDR3 runs 18 residues. From germline, CDR1 is SGHDN and CDR2 FVKESK. Trimming took off 1 base at V and 3 bases at J, with 22 bases between the two ends. The CDR3 nucleotides are TGTGCCAGCAGCCAAGCCATTTTTGTAGGAAATATTGTCTACGAGCAGTACTTC. It codes for CASSQAIFVGNIVYEQYF.

The V and J genes are TRBV7-8 and TRBJ2-3; 7 bases fit TRBD2. V gave up 6 bases and J gave up 5 bases; unmatched junction bases: 20. Germline loops: CDR1 SGHVS, CDR2 FQNEAQ. This CDR3 contains 18 residues. The CDR3 DNA sequence: TGTGCCAGCAGGTCAGGATCGGTGCGGGGGACGCAAGGAGATACGCAGTATTTT. It is translated as CASRSGSVRGTQGDTQYF.

The V and J genes are TRBV6-5 and TRBJ1-1; possibly TRBD1 for D (5 bases). With 7 bases removed from V and 4 bases from J, the gap between germline ends came to 16 bases. The germline CDR1 and CDR2 sequences are MNHEY and SVGAGI. The CDR3 sequence is 14 residues long. The CDR3 loop is CASTINSQGTEAFF. DNA for the CDR3: TGTGCCAGCACTATCAATAGTCAGGGCACTGAAGCTTTCTTT.

This rearrangement joins TRBV2 to TRBJ2-5, with D possibly being TRBD2 (6 bases). Germline-derived CDR1 and CDR2 are SNHLY and FYNNEI. The CDR3 sequence is 14 residues long. Trimming removed 4 bases at V and 3 bases at J, with 12 bases between. DNA of the CDR3: TGTGCCAGCAGTGTCGGCGGGGTAAAAGAGACCCAGTACTTC. Residues: CASSVGGVKETQYF.

This clone was seen just once. The J gene is TRBJ2-3, the V gene TRBV5-4; 9 bases match TRBD2. Germline V gene sequence: CDR1 SGHNT, CDR2 YYREEE (reference sequence). Unmatched junction bases numbered 7, after V lost 5 bases and J lost 3 bases. This CDR3 comprises 15 residues. The CDR3 nucleotides are TGTGCCAGCAGTTTCCAGCGGGGGGTGACAGATACGCAGTATTTT. It specifies CASSFQRGVTDTQYF.

The chain joins TRBV28 to TRBJ2-7; D not resolved. Germline CDR1 and CDR2: MDHEN and SYDVKM. The CDR3 is 16 amino acids. V was clipped by 3 bases and J by 2 bases, with 17 bases between them. The CDR3 loop reads CASSFMGHISPYEQYF. DNA of the CDR3: TGTGCCAGCAGTTTTATGGGCCATATTTCCCCCTACGAGCAGTACTTC.

J is TRBJ1-2 and V is TRBV10-3; 7 positions match TRBD1. The junction had 8 bases not matched to a gene; V was cut back by 6 bases and J by 4 bases. The CDR3 covers 14 residues. From germline, CDR1 is ENHRY and CDR2 SYGVKD. CDR3 coding DNA: TGTGCCATCAGGGAAGGGGGCCAGGCCTATGGCTACACCTTC. Translated, it gives CAIREGGQAYGYTF.

The chain joins TRBV28 to TRBJ2-7; D not resolved. V was clipped by 4 bases and J by 7 bases, with 8 bases between them. Germline V gives CDR1 MDHEN, CDR2 SYDVKM. This CDR3 contains 11 residues. The CDR3 DNA follows: TGTGCCAGCAGTTCGACACGAGAGCAGTACTTC. Translation: CASSSTREQYF.

This sequence joins TRBV6-1 and TRBJ2-7, with 9 bases identical to TRBD1. Per the germline V gene, CDR1 is MNHNS and CDR2 is SASEGT. V shed 4 bases, J shed 0 bases, and the junction held 13 bases outside the gene matches. The CDR3 runs to 18 residues. The DNA of the CDR3 is TGTGCCAGCAGTGCAGACAGGGGGTCTTACCCCCTCTCCTACGAGCAGTACTTC. This gives the protein CASSADRGSYPLSYEQYF.

This clone was counted only a few times. This chain uses TRBV10-3 with TRBJ1-1; D unclear. CDR3 size: 13 residues. Germline CDR1 is ENHRY and CDR2 is SYGVKD. With 6 bases removed from V and 1 base from J, the gap between germline ends came to 9 bases. In nucleotides, the CDR3 is TGTGCCATCAGCGACCGGGAGAACACTGAAGCTTTCTTT. Amino acid sequence: CAISDRENTEAFF.

The chain links TRBV6-5 to TRBJ2-7; D is possibly TRBD2 (6 bases). V was clipped by 5 bases and J by 3 bases, with 14 bases between them. The CDR3 is 14 amino acids. Germline CDR1 reads MNHEY; CDR2 reads SVGAGI. The CDR3 here is CASSTPNGGYEQYF. CDR3 in DNA: TGTGCCAGCAGTACGCCAAACGGGGGCTACGAGCAGTACTTC.

This clone appeared a single time. The chain couples TRBV2 to TRBJ1-1; D is uncertain. Per the germline V gene, CDR1 is SNHLY and CDR2 is FYNNEI. V lost 7 bases and J lost 3, with 12 bases in between. The CDR3 has 13 residues. CDR3 bases: TGTGCCAGCAATCAACTAGGAGACACTGAAGCTTTCTTT. It translates to CASNQLGDTEAFF.

This chain joins TRBV4-1 and TRBJ2-1; 14 bases fit TRBD2. This CDR3 is 18 amino acids long. V lost 2 bases, J lost 4 bases, and 7 bases stayed unmatched. The V gene's germline CDR1 is MGHRA and CDR2 YSYEKL. CDR3 region: CASSQLMGLAGAYNEQFF. DNA of the CDR3: TGCGCCAGCAGCCAATTAATGGGACTAGCGGGGGCATACAATGAGCAGTTCTTC.

The genes are TRBV5-4 and TRBJ2-1; 9 bases are shared with TRBD1. This CDR3 region has 15 residues. Germline CDR1 reads SGHNT; CDR2 reads YYREEE (reference sequence). Losses at the gene ends were 0 bases for V and 7 bases for J; bases not matched to a gene: 5. This chain's CDR3 is CASSLGQGESNEQFF. In DNA, the CDR3 is TGTGCCAGCAGCTTGGGACAGGGGGAGTCTAATGAGCAGTTCTTC.

This sequence joins TRBV28 and TRBJ2-7; tentatively, D is TRBD1 or TRBD2 (5 bases each). V lost 2 bases to trimming and J lost 4 bases, with 15 bases between them. The germline V gene has CDR1 MDHEN and CDR2 SYDVKM. The length of the CDR3 is 15 residues. CDR3: CASSLGDGNLYEQYF. In DNA form, the CDR3 reads TGTGCCAGCAGTTTAGGGGACGGGAATCTTTACGAGCAGTACTTC.

Notes on this clone: At one boundary the junction diverges from the germline segment, which might be a read error. The chain joins TRBV2 to TRBJ2-7, with TRBD1 as a possible D gene (6 bases). Looked up from germline, CDR1 is SNHLY and CDR2 is FYNNEI. This CDR3 contains 13 residues. This chain's CDR3 is CASREEGVGEQYF. Here the CDR3 DNA reads TGTGCCAGCAGGGAAGAGGGGGTCGGGGAGCAGTACTTC.

The table lists this clone with a count of one. This chain links TRBV7-2 with TRBJ1-2; no clear D gene. The CDR3 is 14 amino acids. Looked up from germline, CDR1 is SGHTA and CDR2 is FQGNSA. V was pared by 5 bases and J by 2 bases, with 12 bases between. CDR3 in DNA: TGTGCCAGCAGCCAAGGACCGATGAACTATGGCTACACCTTC. Amino acids: CASSQGPMNYGYTF.

The chain links TRBV7-2 to TRBJ2-5; D unclear. Germline V gives CDR1 SGHTA, CDR2 FQGNSA. The CDR3 length is 14 residues. V gave up 1 base and J gave up 1 base, with 7 bases separating them. The CDR3 DNA is TGTGCCAGCAGCTTAGTAGTCACCCAAGAGACCCAGTACTTC. Translation gives CASSLVVTQETQYF.

The chain recombines TRBV10-3 with TRBJ1-2; 8 nucleotides agree with TRBD1. Germline V gene lookup returns CDR1 ENHRY and CDR2 SYGVKD. This CDR3 spans 13 amino acids. V shed 6 bases, J shed 0 bases, and the junction held 0 bases outside the gene matches. The CDR3 bases are TGTGCCATCAGACAGGGGGCTAACTATGGCTACACCTTC. It codes for CAIRQGANYGYTF.

This sequence joins TRBV7-2 and TRBJ2-2, with TRBD2 matching 7 bases. The CDR3 loop spans 17 amino acids. The trim removed 1 base at V and 4 bases at J, leaving 9 bases unmatched. Germline V CDR1 and CDR2: SGHTA, FQGNSA. As DNA, the CDR3 is TGTGCCAGCAGCTTAGACTCAGGGAGGGCAGGCACCGGGGAGCTGTTTTTT. Translating it yields CASSLDSGRAGTGELFF.

The rearrangement uses TRBV25-1 and TRBJ2-5; D unclear. The CDR3 runs 15 residues. The V and J ends lost 5 bases and 5 bases respectively, with 18 bases between them. Germline assignment: CDR1 MGHDK and CDR2 SYGVNS. CDR3 sequence (DNA): TGTGCCAGCAGTCATTCGGCCGAAATCGGGGAGACCCAGTACTTC. Translation gives CASSHSAEIGETQYF.

This clone was observed a handful of times. The chain uses TRBV7-8 and TRBJ2-3; TRBD1 matches at 7 bases. The trim removed 1 base at V and 3 bases at J, leaving 4 bases unmatched. In germline, CDR1 is SGHVS, CDR2 FQNEAQ. The CDR3 has 15 amino acids. The CDR3: CASSLEGARTDTQYF. In DNA, the CDR3 is TGTGCCAGCAGCTTAGAGGGGGCGCGGACAGATACGCAGTATTTT. Full variable domain (outside the CDR3, taken from reference TRBV7-8 and TRBJ2-3): GAGVSQSPRYKVAKRGQDVALRCDPISGHVSLFWYQQALGQGPEFLTYFQNEAQLDKSGLPSDRFFAERPEGSVSTLKIQRTQQEDSAVYLCASSLEGARTDTQYFGPGTRLTVL.

The genes are TRBV29-1 and TRBJ2-3, with 10 bases identical to TRBD1. The CDR3 covers 14 residues. V lost 7 bases to trimming and J lost 0 bases; unmatched junction nucleotides: 4. Germline assignment: CDR1 SQVTM and CDR2 ANQGSEA. CDR3: CSAGQGESTDTQYF. The CDR3 DNA reads TGCAGCGCTGGACAGGGGGAAAGCACAGATACGCAGTATTTT.

The J gene is TRBJ2-1, the V gene TRBV5-4; weak D call: TRBD1 (7 bases). There are 16 residues in the CDR3. Between the trimmed V and J ends, which lost 4 bases and 2 bases, there was a span of 16 bases. Germline lookup yields CDR1 SGHNT and CDR2 YYREEE (reference sequence). This CDR3 is CASSAAGGGAYNEQFF. CDR3 DNA sequence: TGTGCCAGCAGCGCGGCAGGGGGAGGAGCCTACAATGAGCAGTTCTTC.

The J gene is TRBJ2-1, the V gene TRBV7-2, with a tentative D call TRBD2 (5 bases). V lost 7 bases, J lost 0 bases, and 13 bases lay in between. The CDR3 contains 15 residues. Germline values: CDR1 SGHTA, CDR2 FQGNSA. Written as DNA, the CDR3 is TGTGCCAGCACCTCGGAGGTCTCCTCCTACAATGAGCAGTTCTTC. Translating gives CASTSEVSSYNEQFF.

The chain recombines TRBV7-9 with TRBJ1-4; D not certain. The germline V gene has CDR1 SEHNR and CDR2 FQNEAQ (reference sequence). Trimming stripped 3 bases from V and 0 bases from J, with 11 bases between. This CDR3 is built from 16 residues. CDR3 amino acids: CASSFYRTATNEKLFF. The CDR3 bases are TGTGCCAGCAGCTTTTATCGAACAGCAACTAATGAAAAACTGTTTTTT.

Only one count was recorded for this clone. The chain employs TRBV7-6 and TRBJ2-5; tentative D call: TRBD1 (8 bases). The CDR3 runs to 16 residues. Between the trimmed V and J ends, which lost 6 bases and 1 base, there was a span of 18 bases. Per germline, CDR1 SGHVS and CDR2 FNYEAQ. CDR3 protein: CASRAGQGAGQETQYF. CDR3 bases: TGTGCCAGCAGAGCGGGGCAGGGGGCAGGCCAAGAGACCCAGTACTTC.